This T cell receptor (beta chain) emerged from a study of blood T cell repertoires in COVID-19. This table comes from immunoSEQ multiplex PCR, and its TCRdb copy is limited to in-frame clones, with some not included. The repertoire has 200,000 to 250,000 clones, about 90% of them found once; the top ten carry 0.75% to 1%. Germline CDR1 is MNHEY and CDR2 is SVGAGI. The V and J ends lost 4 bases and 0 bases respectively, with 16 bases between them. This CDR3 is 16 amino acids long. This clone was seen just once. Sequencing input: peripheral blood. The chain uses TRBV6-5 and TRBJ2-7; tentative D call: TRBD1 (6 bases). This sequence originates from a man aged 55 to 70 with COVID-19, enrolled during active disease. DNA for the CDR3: TGTGCCAGCAGTTTATCGTCAGGGGCTTCCTCCTACGAGCAGTACTTC. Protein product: CASSLSSGASSYEQYF.